One sample yielded the 17 T cell receptor beta chains listed below, sequenced in a study of T cells in Graves' hyperthyroidism and ophthalmopathy (dated by TCRdb to the late 2010s). The protocol used for the library was multiplex PCR. Sequencing instrument: Illumina HiSeq 2000. The TCR beta CDR3 regions were amplified from the RNA transcripts. The first round of RT-PCR for the TCR CDR3 was performed with the HTBI primer set and the Qiagen OneStep RT-PCR kit. TCRdb passed the public sequencing reads through fastp at Q25 and MiXCR, retaining productive beta sequences. For every CDR3 protein sequence, its rows merge into one entry that carries the most common genes and DNA. Here the sample has about 380,000 distinct CDR3 sequences; around 20% occur a single time. Of the sample, 35% to 50% falls within the top ten clones. Sample: blood. The receptors originated from a man between 18 and 35 years old with Graves' ophthalmopathy.

In its sample, this clonotype was seen many times. V and J are TRBV20-1 and TRBJ2-1; TRBD2 agrees at 7 bases. Per germline, CDR1 DFQATT and CDR2 SNEGSKA (reference sequence). Germline trimming cut 0 bases from V and 0 bases from J; bases unmatched to any gene: 20. The CDR3 loop spans 21 amino acids. The CDR3 DNA reads TGCAGTGCTAGAGATCGGAGTGGGGGAAGCGGGGCACCTAGCTCCTACAATGAGCAGTTCTTC. Encoded protein: CSARDRSGGSGAPSSYNEQFF.

This clonotype has a count of ten or more. The chain combines TRBV5-1 with TRBJ2-3, with 14 bases lining up with TRBD2. Germline CDR1 is SGHRS and CDR2 is YFSETQ. This CDR3 is built from 17 residues. Trimming removed 4 bases from V and 0 bases from J; junction bases left unmatched: 4. The CDR3 loop reads CASSVGLAGGSTDTQYF. The CDR3 region has the DNA TGCGCCAGCAGCGTCGGACTAGCGGGGGGAAGCACAGATACGCAGTATTTT.

In its sample, this clonotype was seen many times. The rearrangement links TRBV12-3 or TRBV12-4 to TRBJ1-2, with 8 bases that match TRBD1. V shed 8 bases and J 2 bases; nucleotides not matched to a gene: 13. This CDR3 is built from 16 residues. The CDR3 nucleotides read TGTGCCAGCGGGGGGATCAGGGGGCTATGGAACTATGGCTACACCTTC. Protein sequence: CASGGIRGLWNYGYTF.

This clonotype was found many times. The chain joins TRBV2 to TRBJ1-2; D is uncertain. Looked up from germline, CDR1 is SNHLY and CDR2 is FYNNEI. CDR3 size: 14 residues. V gave up 3 bases and J gave up 2 bases, with 10 bases separating them. CDR3 region: CASSEGISNYGYTF. The DNA of the CDR3 is TGTGCCAGCAGTGAGGGCATATCAAACTATGGCTACACCTTC.

This clonotype came up a few times. The V gene is TRBV7-3, the J gene TRBJ2-2, with a weak D call TRBD2 (5 bases). The CDR3 covers 13 residues. CDR1 and CDR2 from the germline V gene are SGHTA and FQGTGA. The V gene lost 4 bases and the J gene lost 7 bases, with 10 bases spanning the gap. The CDR3 loop is CASSSSRGGELFF. In DNA, the CDR3 is TGTGCCAGCAGCTCCAGTCGGGGCGGGGAGCTGTTTTTT.

This clonotype came up many times. The CDR3 nucleotides read TGCAGTGCCTACACAGGTTTTGGGAACACTGAAGCTTTCTTT. The encoded protein is CSAYTGFGNTEAFF. V is TRBV20-1 and J is TRBJ1-1, with D maybe TRBD1 (5 bases). This CDR3 is 14 amino acids long. Trimming cost V 6 bases and J 1 base, with 15 bases left between them. Germline CDR1 is DFQATT and CDR2 is SNEGSKA (reference sequence).

This clonotype has more than one count but fewer than ten. J is TRBJ1-1 and V is TRBV28; D is perhaps TRBD1 (6 bases). Looked up from germline, CDR1 is MDHEN and CDR2 is SYDVKM. CDR3 length: 14 amino acids. V dropped 6 bases and J dropped 7 bases, with 18 bases sitting between them. The CDR3 DNA is TGTGCCAGCAGGAAAGGGGACACCGAGTTTGAAGCTTTCTTT. Its protein product is CASRKGDTEFEAFF.

This clonotype was picked up a small number of times. The CDR3 protein is CASSTTGSTDTQYF. CDR3 DNA sequence: TGTGCCAGTAGTACGACAGGGTCCACAGATACGCAGTATTTT. The chain carries TRBV19 and TRBJ2-3; the match to TRBD1 covers 7 bases. Germline trimming cut 4 bases from V and 2 bases from J; bases unmatched to any gene: 3. Per the germline V gene, CDR1 is LNHDA and CDR2 is SQIVND (reference sequence). The length of the CDR3 is 14 residues.

The chain combines TRBV6-1 with TRBJ2-7; D is possibly TRBD1 or TRBD2 (5 bases each). The V end was cut by 5 bases, the J end by 5 bases, with 13 bases between. The CDR3 consists of 13 residues. Germline CDR1 MNHNS, CDR2 SASEGT. The CDR3 is CASSYRDRHEQYF. CDR3 DNA sequence: TGTGCCAGCAGTTATCGGGACCGCCACGAGCAGTACTTC.

This clonotype was found once. The chain joins TRBV27 to TRBJ1-5; D is unclear. V shed 2 bases and J shed 5 bases, with 7 bases lying between them. This CDR3 comprises 13 residues. Per germline, CDR1 MNHEY and CDR2 SMNVEV (reference sequence). In DNA, the CDR3 is TGTGCCAGCAGTTTAGACGGGTATCAGCCCCAGCATTTT. This gives the protein CASSLDGYQPQHF.

The CDR3 bases are TGTGCCAGCAGCCCCGACAGGGGGGGATACAATGAGCAGTTCTTC. Protein sequence: CASSPDRGGYNEQFF. The chain combines TRBV9 with TRBJ2-1; 9 bases are a match to TRBD1. This CDR3 has 15 amino acids. The ends lost 4 bases at V and 4 bases at J; junction bases unmatched: 6. CDR1 is SGDLS and CDR2 is YYNGEE in the germline V gene.

This clonotype has just a few counts. The gene calls are TRBV4-1 and TRBJ1-2, with unresolved D. Trimming took off 5 bases at V and 6 bases at J, with 10 bases between the two ends. The CDR3 has 12 amino acids. Germline V gives CDR1 MGHRA, CDR2 YSYEKL. CDR3 sequence reads: CASSKASDGYTF. CDR3 bases: TGCGCCAGCAGCAAGGCTTCTGATGGCTACACCTTC.

This clonotype was seen repeatedly, ten times or more. Here the CDR3 reads CASSAGGGNQPQHF. In DNA form, the CDR3 reads TGTGCCAGCAGTGCAGGGGGCGGCAATCAGCCCCAGCATTTT. This chain uses TRBV9 with TRBJ1-5; the match to TRBD1 covers 8 bases. This CDR3 comprises 14 residues. J gave up 2 bases and V 5 bases, and 3 bases lay outside the gene matches. Germline V CDR1 and CDR2: SGDLS, YYNGEE. The whole variable domain, filled in from reference TRBV9 and TRBJ1-5, reads DSGVTQTPKHLITATGQRVTLRCSPRSGDLSVYWYQQSLDQGLQFLIQYYNGEERAKGNILERFSAQQFPDLHSELNLSSLELGDSALYFCASSAGGGNQPQHFGDGTRLSIL.

The V call is TRBV27, the J call TRBJ2-4, with D possibly being TRBD1 (6 bases). Germline values: CDR1 MNHEY, CDR2 SMNVEV (reference sequence). There are 16 residues in the CDR3. Between the trimmed V and J ends, which lost 6 bases and 3 bases, there was a span of 18 bases. CDR3: CASRYRGFSDKNIQYF. CDR3 nucleotide sequence: TGTGCCAGCAGGTATAGGGGGTTTAGTGACAAAAACATTCAGTACTTC.

In regard to this clonotype: This could be a read error, since a much larger clone is one nucleotide away. The conserved final phenylalanine or tryptophan is absent from the CDR3, which likely points to a read error. The gene calls are TRBV20-1 and TRBJ1-2, with D tentatively TRBD1 (5 bases). Germline V gives CDR1 DFQATT, CDR2 SNEGSKA (reference sequence). Between the trimmed V and J ends, which lost 5 bases and 6 bases, there was a span of 13 bases. This CDR3 is 12 amino acids long. CDR3 sequence: CSAWAGLNGYTL. The CDR3, as DNA: TGCAGTGCTTGGGCGGGGCTGAATGGCTACACCCTC.

The table lists this clonotype with many counts. CDR3 protein: CASTPGGGYSYEQYF. Written as DNA, the CDR3 is TGTGCCAGCACCCCGGGGGGGGGATACTCCTACGAGCAGTACTTC. The chain couples TRBV28 to TRBJ2-7, with 8 bases aligning to TRBD2. V gave up 7 bases and J gave up 0 bases; unmatched junction bases: 8. Germline V gives CDR1 MDHEN, CDR2 SYDVKM. The CDR3 loop spans 15 amino acids.

This clonotype was counted many times. The chain recombines TRBV2 with TRBJ2-6, with D possibly matching TRBD1 (5 bases). CDR1 is SNHLY, CDR2 FYNNEI, per germline. The CDR3 is 15 amino acids. V shed 4 bases and J shed 0 bases, with 7 bases lying between them. CDR3 sequence reads: CASSADSSGANVLTF. The CDR3 coding sequence is TGTGCCAGCAGTGCCGACAGCTCTGGGGCCAACGTCCTGACTTTC.